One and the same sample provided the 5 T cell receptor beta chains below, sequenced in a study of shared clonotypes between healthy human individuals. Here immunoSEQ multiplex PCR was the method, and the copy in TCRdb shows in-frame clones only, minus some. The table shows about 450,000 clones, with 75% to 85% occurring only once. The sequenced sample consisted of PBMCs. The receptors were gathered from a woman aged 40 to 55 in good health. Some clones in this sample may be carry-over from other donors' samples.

Here the CDR3 reads CSILTVSYEQYF. The CDR3 DNA reads as TGCAGCATACTGACGGTCTCCTACGAGCAGTACTTC. This rearrangement joins TRBV29-1 to TRBJ2-5, with D hard to call. The J call is in doubt because the DNA end fits TRBJ2-7 better. Germline V gives CDR1 SQVTM, CDR2 ANQGSEA. The CDR3 consists of 12 residues.

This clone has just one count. As DNA, the CDR3 is TGTGCCAGCAGCCCGACGACTAACTCCTACAATGAGCAGTTCTTC. This sequence encodes CASSPTTNSYNEQFF. This chain uses TRBV5-4 with TRBJ2-1, with D possibly being TRBD2 (5 bases). Trimming cost V 4 bases and J 0 bases, with 11 bases left between them. The CDR3 length is 15 residues. Germline loops: CDR1 SGHNT, CDR2 YYREEE (reference sequence).

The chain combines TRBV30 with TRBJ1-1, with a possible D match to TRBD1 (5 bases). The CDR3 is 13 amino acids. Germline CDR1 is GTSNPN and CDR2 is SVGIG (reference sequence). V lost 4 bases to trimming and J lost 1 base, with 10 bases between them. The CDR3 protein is CAWKRDSNTEAFF. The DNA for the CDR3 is TGTGCCTGGAAGCGGGACTCGAACACTGAAGCTTTCTTT. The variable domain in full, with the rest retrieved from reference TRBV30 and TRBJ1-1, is SQTIHQWPATLVQPVGSPLSLECTVEGTSNPNLYWYRQAAGRGLQLLFYSVGIGQISSEVPQNLSASRPQDRQFILSSKKLLLSDSGFYLCAWKRDSNTEAFFGQGTRLTVV.

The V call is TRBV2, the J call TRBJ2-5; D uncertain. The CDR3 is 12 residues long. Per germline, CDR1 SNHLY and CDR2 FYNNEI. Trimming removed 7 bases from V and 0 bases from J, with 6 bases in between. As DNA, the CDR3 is TGTGCCAGCACCACGTACCAAGAGACCCAGTACTTC. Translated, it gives CASTTYQETQYF.

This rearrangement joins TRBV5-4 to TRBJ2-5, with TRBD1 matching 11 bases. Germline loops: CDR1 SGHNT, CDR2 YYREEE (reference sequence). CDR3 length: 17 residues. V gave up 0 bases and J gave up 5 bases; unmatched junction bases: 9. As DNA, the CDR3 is TGTGCCAGCAGCTTGGGGGGTGGACAGGGGGCGTCCGAGACCCAGTACTTC. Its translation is CASSLGGGQGASETQYF.